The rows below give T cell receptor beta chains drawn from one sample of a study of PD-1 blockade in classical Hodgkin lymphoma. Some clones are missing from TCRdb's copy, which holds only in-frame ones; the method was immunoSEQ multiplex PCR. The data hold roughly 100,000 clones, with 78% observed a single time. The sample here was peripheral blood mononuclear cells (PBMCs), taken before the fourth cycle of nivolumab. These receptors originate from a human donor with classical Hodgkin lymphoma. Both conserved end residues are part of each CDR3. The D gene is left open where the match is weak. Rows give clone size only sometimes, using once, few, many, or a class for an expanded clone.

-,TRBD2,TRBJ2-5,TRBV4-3,TGCGCCAGCAGCCAAGATTCGGGGGAGGGCGAGACCCAGTACTTC,CASSQDSGEGETQYF
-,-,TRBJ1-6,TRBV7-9,TGTGCCAGCAGCTTAGAACAGGGACCCTATAATTCACCCCTCCACTTT,CASSLEQGPYNSPLHF
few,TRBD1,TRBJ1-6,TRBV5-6,TGTGCCAGCAGCTTGGGACAGGGAGGCGGTTCACCCCTCCACTTT,CASSLGQGGGSPLHF
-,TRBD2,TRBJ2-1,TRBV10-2,TGCGCCAGCAGTGAGGGCGGGACTAGCGGGGGCCATGAGCAGTTCTTC,CASSEGGTSGGHEQFF
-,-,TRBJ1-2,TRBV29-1,TGCAGCGTTGTTTGGACGGAACCTTATGGCTACACCTTC,CSVVWTEPYGYTF
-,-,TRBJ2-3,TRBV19,TGTGCCAGTAGCCCCGGACCAGATACGCAGTATTTT,CASSPGPDTQYF
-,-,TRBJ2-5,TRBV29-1,TGCAGCGTTGAAGGATCCGGAGAGACCCAGTACTTC,CSVEGSGETQYF
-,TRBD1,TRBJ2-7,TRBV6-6,TGTGCCAGCAGTCCCAGCCCGGACAGGGCTTACGAGCAGTACTTC,CASSPSPDRAYEQYF
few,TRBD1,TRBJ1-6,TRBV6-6,TGTGCCAGCAGTTCAGACAGGGGAGATTCACCCCTCCACTTT,CASSSDRGDSPLHF
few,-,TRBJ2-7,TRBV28,TGTGCCAGCAGTTACTCAGGGTTGGAGTACTTC,CASSYSGLEYF
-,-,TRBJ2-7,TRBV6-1,TGTGCCACCTCGGGACTCAAAACGACCTACGAGCAGTACTTC,CATSGLKTTYEQYF
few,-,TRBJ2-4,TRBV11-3,TGTGCCAGCAGCTTAGGTGTCGGGGTACAATCCGGATTAAACATTCAGTACTTC,CASSLGVGVQSGLNIQYF
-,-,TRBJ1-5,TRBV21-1,TGTGCCAGCAGCATTAACAGGGAAAATCAGCCCCAGCATTTT,CASSINRENQPQHF
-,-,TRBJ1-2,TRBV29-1,TGCAGCATCCAGGTTAACTATGGCTACACCTTC,CSIQVNYGYTF
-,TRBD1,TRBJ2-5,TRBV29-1,TGCAGCGTCGGGACAGCACAAGAGACCCAGTACTTC,CSVGTAQETQYF
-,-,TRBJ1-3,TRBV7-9,TGTGCCAGCAGCTTAGCGGGTGGGGCAATGTCTGGAAACACCATATATTTT,CASSLAGGAMSGNTIYF
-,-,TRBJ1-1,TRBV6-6,TGTGCCAGCAGCCTAACAGCAAACACTGAAGCTTTCTTT,CASSLTANTEAFF
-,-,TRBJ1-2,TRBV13,TGTGCCAGCAGCTTAGGCGCCTATGGCTACACCTTC,CASSLGAYGYTF
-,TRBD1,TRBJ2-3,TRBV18,TGTGCCAGCTCTTTTTCGCGTCCGGGACAGGGGTTTATAGATACGCAGTATTTT,CASSFSRPGQGFIDTQYF
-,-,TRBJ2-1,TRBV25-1,TGTGCCAGCAGTGAGGGGGGAAAGGAGTACAATGAGCAGTTCTTC,CASSEGGKEYNEQFF
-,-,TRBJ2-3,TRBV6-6,TGTGCCAGCAGTTTAAATACCGTGGACCGCACAGATACGCAGTATTTT,CASSLNTVDRTDTQYF
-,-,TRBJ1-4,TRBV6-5,TGTGCCAGCAGCCCAGGAGGGCTAGACAATGAAAAACTGTTTTTT,CASSPGGLDNEKLFF
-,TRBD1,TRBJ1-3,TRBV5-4,TGTGCCAGCAGCAAGGGACAGGGTAATGGAAACACCATATATTTT,CASSKGQGNGNTIYF
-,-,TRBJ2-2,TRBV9,TGTGCCAGCAGCCCCCTGGGGAGTGGCCCCACCGGGGAGCTGTTTTTT,CASSPLGSGPTGELFF
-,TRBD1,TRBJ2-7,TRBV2,TGTGCCAGCAGTGCTGCGACAGGGTTCGACGAGCAGTACTTC,CASSAATGFDEQYF
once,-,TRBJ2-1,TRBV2,TGTGCCAGCAGGGTAGCGGTTAGCTCCTACAATGAGCAGTTCTTC,CASRVAVSSYNEQFF
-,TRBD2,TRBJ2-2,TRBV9,TGTGCCAGCAGCGTAGGGGAGGGTTTCACCGGGGAGCTGTTTTTT,CASSVGEGFTGELFF
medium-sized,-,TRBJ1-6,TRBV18,TGTGCCAGCTCACGAGGTGCAGGGAGCTCCTATAATTCACCCCTCCACTTT,CASSRGAGSSYNSPLHF
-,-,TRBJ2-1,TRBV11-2,TGTGCCAGCAGCAAAAACAGGGAGAATGAGCAGTTCTTC,CASSKNRENEQFF
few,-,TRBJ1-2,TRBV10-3,TGTGCCATCAGTGCGGTCGTGAGGACAGCTGGTGGCTACACCTTC,CAISAVVRTAGGYTF
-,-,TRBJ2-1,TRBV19,TGTGCCAGTAGTATAGTGGAGCGAGCTGAGCAGTTCTTC,CASSIVERAEQFF
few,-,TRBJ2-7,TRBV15,TGTGCCACTTCGGGACAAGCCTACGAGCAGTACTTC,CATSGQAYEQYF
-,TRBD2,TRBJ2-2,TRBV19,TGTGCCAGTAGTCCCCCGGGACTAAACACCGGGGAGCTGTTTTTT,CASSPPGLNTGELFF
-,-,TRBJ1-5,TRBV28,TGTGCCAGCAGTTTCTCTCAGGGCTTTCTAGACCAGCCCCAGCATTTT,CASSFSQGFLDQPQHF
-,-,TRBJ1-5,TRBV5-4,TGTGCCAGCAGCTTGGGGGGAATCCAGCCCCAGCATTTT,CASSLGGIQPQHF
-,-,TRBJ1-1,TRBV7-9,TGTGCCAGCAGCTGGAGCATGAACACTGAAGCTTTCTTT,CASSWSMNTEAFF
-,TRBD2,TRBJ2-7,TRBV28,TGTGCCAGCAACCTGGCGGGACTAGCGACCCACGAGCAGTACTTC,CASNLAGLATHEQYF
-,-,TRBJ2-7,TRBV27,TGTGCCAGCAGTTCGACACTTGTCTCCTACGAGCAGTACTTC,CASSSTLVSYEQYF
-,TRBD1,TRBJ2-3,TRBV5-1,TGCGCCAGCAGCTTGGTGGACAGGAGCACAGATACGCAGTATTTT,CASSLVDRSTDTQYF
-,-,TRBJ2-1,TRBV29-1,TGCAGCGTTAAAAAGGCAGGGCTCTACAATGAGCAGTTCTTC,CSVKKAGLYNEQFF
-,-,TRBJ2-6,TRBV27,TGTGCCAGCAGCCCCAGGCTGATCTCTGGGGCCAACGTCCTGACTTTC,CASSPRLISGANVLTF
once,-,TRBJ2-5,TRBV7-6,TGTGCCAGCAGCTTCGAGCGAGGAGAGACCCAGTACTTC,CASSFERGETQYF
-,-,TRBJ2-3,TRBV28,TGTGCCAGCAGGCCGGGGGGCTATACCACTACGCAGTATTTT,CASRPGGYTTTQYF
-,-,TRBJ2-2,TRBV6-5,TGTGCCAGCAGTTACTCGTGGGGAACGGGGGGGGAGCTGTTTTTT,CASSYSWGTGGELFF
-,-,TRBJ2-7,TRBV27,TGTGCCAGCAGACCCCTCCCAGGGTACGAGCAGTACTTC,CASRPLPGYEQYF
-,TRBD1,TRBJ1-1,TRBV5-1,TGCGCCAGCAGCTTGAGGGACAGGGGGATTGACACTGAAGCTTTCTTT,CASSLRDRGIDTEAFF
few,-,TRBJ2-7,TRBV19,TGTGCCAGTAGTATGGTTGGGACCATGGGGTACGAGCAGTACTTC,CASSMVGTMGYEQYF
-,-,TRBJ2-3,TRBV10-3,TGTGCCATCAGGGACACCACAGATACGCAGTATTTT,CAIRDTTDTQYF
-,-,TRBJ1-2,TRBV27,TGTGCCAGCAGTCTTCGACCGGGCCCGGGGGGCTACACCTTC,CASSLRPGPGGYTF
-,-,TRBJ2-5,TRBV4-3,TGCGCCAGCAGCCAAGATTTTTCCAGGGTGGGGACCCAGTACTTC,CASSQDFSRVGTQYF
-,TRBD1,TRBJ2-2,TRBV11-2,TGTGCCAGCAGCCTCCTTGGGACAGGTCTATCCGGGGAGCTGTTTTTT,CASSLLGTGLSGELFF
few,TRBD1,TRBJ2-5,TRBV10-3,TGTGCCATCAGGCCCGAGGACAGGGGTGAGACCCAGTACTTC,CAIRPEDRGETQYF
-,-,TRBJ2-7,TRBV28,TGTGCCAGCAGTCGGGCCACAACCTACGAGCAGTACTTC,CASSRATTYEQYF
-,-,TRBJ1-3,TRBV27,TGTGCCAGCAGTTCCCTTGTTTTCTCTGGAAACACCATATATTTT,CASSSLVFSGNTIYF
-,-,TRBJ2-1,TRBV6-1,TGTGCCAGCACCGAGGGGTTTTACAACCAGCAGTTCTTC,CASTEGFYNQQFF
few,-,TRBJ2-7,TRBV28,TGTGCCAGCAGTAGACCCGGGACGGGGACCTACGAGCAGTACTTC,CASSRPGTGTYEQYF
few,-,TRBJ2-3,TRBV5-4,TGTGCCAGCAGCCTAAAAACCGGACTGCCAGATACGCAGTATTTT,CASSLKTGLPDTQYF